The text below deals with one T cell receptor beta chain. The protocol was immunoSEQ multiplex PCR, while the TCRdb copy is restricted to in-frame clones and leaves out a portion. The sample includes 180,000 or so clones, about 80% of them seen just once. This entry comes from a study of blood T cell repertoires in COVID-19. Study-wide background: Acute and convalescent COVID-19 samples came from the United States, Italy and Spain.

Participant age was about 18 to 89 years, and participants resided in fewer than 30 US areas. The study counted Cohort 3 donors as recovered given two negative PCRs, clearance, or symptom resolution. Looked up from germline, CDR1 is MNHEY and CDR2 is SMNVEV (reference sequence). The CDR3 totals 14 residues. Between the trimmed V and J ends, which lost 6 bases and 8 bases, there was a span of 19 bases. The specimen was PBMCs or T cells enriched from blood (not recorded which). This rearrangement joins TRBV27 to TRBJ1-2; D not certain. This TCR was sampled from a man between 45 and 60 years old who had recovered from COVID-19. The CDR3 here is CASRASGARGGYTF. In DNA form, the CDR3 reads TGTGCCAGCAGAGCAAGTGGCGCCCGAGGGGGCTACACCTTC.